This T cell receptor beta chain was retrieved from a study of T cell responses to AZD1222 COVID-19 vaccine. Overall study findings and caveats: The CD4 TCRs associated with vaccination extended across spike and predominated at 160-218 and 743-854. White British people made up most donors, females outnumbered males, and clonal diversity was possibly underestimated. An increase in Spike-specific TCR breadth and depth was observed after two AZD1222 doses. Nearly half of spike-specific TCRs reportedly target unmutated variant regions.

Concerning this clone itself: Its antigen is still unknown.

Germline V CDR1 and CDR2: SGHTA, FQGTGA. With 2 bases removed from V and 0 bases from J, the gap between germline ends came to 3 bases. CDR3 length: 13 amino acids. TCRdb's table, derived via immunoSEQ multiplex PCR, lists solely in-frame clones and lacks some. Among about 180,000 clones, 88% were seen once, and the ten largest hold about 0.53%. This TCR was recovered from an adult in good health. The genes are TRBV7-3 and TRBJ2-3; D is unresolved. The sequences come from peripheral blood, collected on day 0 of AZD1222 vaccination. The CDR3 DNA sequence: TGTGCCAGCAGCTTATCAAGCACAGATACGCAGTATTTT. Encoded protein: CASSLSSTDTQYF.